In its sample, the clone carrying this TCR beta chain was seen once. The antigen is not known. The final CDR3 position lacks the conserved phenylalanine or tryptophan, pointing to a likely read error. No DNA is shown, since the ends of the CDR3 on it are uncertain; the CDR3 is the one TCRdb lists. The use of a sample-barcoded 5' primer and a J-beta primer mix characterized a second PCR of roughly 7 to 11 cycles. All cDNA molecules were each tagged by a template-switch adaptor with 12 random nucleotides. The yield of each sample was at least 3 million CDR3-containing paired-end reads. A single record per CDR3 protein comes from TCRdb applying MiXCR to the 5' RACE reads. The sample records 1.8 million or so distinct CDR3 sequences, more than 35% being singletons. This sample is drawn from a study of blood T cells in healthy people across ages. Points from the study as a whole: Conclusively comparing naive with antigen-experienced cells was impossible with unsorted PBMCs.

Germline loops: CDR1 MDHEN, CDR2 SYDVKM. The CDR3 is 10 residues long, ends included. This chain uses TRBV28 with TRBJ1-2; the table's D call of TRBD1 was not tested on the DNA. The sample taken for sequencing was blood. The TCR was taken from a human donor in good health. CDR3: CASRLSGSTY.